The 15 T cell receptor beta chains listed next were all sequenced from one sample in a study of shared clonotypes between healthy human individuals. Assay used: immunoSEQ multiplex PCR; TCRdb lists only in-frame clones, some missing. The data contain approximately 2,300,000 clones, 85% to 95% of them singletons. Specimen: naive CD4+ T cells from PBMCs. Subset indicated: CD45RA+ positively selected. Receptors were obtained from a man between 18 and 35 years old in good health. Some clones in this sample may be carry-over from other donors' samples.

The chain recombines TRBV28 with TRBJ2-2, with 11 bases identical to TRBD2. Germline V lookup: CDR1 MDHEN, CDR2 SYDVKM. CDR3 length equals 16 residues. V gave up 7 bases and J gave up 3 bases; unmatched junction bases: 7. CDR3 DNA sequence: TGTGCCAGCAAAACTAGCGGGAGCGGGGACACCGGGGAGCTGTTTTTT. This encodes CASKTSGSGDTGELFF.

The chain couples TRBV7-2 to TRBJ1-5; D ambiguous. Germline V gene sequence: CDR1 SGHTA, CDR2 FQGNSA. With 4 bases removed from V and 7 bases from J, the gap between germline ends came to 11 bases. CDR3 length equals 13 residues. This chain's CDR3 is CASSSDGTQPQHF. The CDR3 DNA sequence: TGTGCCAGCAGCTCGGACGGAACACAGCCCCAGCATTTT.

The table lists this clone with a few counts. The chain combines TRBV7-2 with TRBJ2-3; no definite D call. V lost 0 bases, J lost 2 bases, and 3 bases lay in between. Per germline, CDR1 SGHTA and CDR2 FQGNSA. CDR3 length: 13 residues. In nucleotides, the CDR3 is TGTGCCAGCAGCTTAGCGGTCACAGATACGCAGTATTTT. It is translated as CASSLAVTDTQYF.

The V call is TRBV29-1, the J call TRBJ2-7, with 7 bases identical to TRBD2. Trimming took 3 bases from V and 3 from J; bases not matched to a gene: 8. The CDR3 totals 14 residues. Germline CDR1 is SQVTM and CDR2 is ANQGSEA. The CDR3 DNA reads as TGCAGCGTTGATGGTTCGCCTAGCGGCTACGAGCAGTACTTC. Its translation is CSVDGSPSGYEQYF.

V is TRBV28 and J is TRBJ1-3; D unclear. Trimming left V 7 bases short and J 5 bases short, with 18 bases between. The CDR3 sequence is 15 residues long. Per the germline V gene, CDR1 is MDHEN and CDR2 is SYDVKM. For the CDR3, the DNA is TGTGCCAGCATCAACGAGGGTGTTGGTAGAAACACCATATATTTT. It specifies CASINEGVGRNTIYF.

CDR3 DNA: TGTGCCAGCAGCTTGGTTGGGATCTATGGCTACACCTTC. It specifies CASSLVGIYGYTF. This chain joins TRBV5-6 and TRBJ1-2; D not resolved. Germline V gene data show CDR1 as SGHDT and CDR2 as YYEEEE. This CDR3 spans 13 amino acids. V gave up 0 bases and J gave up 4 bases, with 7 bases separating them. Variable domain in full (rest from reference TRBV5-6 and TRBJ1-2): DAGVTQSPTHLIKTRGQQVTLRCSPKSGHDTVSWYQQALGQGPQFIFQYYEEEERQRGNFPDRFSGHQFPNYSSELNVNALLLGDSALYLCASSLVGIYGYTFGSGTRLTVV.

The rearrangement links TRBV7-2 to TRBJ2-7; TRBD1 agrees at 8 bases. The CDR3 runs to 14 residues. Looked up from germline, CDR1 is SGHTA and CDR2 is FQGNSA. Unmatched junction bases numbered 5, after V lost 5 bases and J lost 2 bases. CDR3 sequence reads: CASSPDRGPYEQYF. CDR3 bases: TGTGCCAGCAGCCCAGACAGGGGTCCCTACGAGCAGTACTTC.

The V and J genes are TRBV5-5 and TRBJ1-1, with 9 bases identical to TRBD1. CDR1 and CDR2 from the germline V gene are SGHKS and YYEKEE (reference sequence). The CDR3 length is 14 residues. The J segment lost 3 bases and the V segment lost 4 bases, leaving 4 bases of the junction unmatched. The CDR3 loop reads CASSPRTGDTEAFF. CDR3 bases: TGTGCCAGCAGCCCAAGGACAGGGGACACTGAAGCTTTCTTT.

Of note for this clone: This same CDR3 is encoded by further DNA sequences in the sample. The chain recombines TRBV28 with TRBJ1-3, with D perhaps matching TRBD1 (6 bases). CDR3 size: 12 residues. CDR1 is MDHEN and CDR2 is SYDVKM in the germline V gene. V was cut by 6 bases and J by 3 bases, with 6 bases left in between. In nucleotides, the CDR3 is TGTGCCAGCAGAGGGGGTGGAAACACCATATATTTT. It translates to CASRGGGNTIYF.

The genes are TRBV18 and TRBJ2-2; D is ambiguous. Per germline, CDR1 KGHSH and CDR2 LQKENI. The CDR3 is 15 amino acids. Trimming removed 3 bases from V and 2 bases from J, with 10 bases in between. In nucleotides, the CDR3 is TGTGCCAGCTCACCTGACTCATTTAACACCGGGGAGCTGTTTTTT. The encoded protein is CASSPDSFNTGELFF. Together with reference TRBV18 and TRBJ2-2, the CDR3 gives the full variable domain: NAGVMQNPRHLVRRRGQEARLRCSPMKGHSHVYWYRQLPEEGLKFMVYLQKENIIDESGMPKERFSAEFPKEGPSILRIQQVVRGDSAAYFCASSPDSFNTGELFFGEGSRLTVL.

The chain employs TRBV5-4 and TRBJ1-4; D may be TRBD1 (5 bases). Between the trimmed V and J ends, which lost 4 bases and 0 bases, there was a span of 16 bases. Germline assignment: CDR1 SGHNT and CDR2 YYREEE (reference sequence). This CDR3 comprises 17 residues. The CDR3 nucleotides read TGTGCCAGCAGCCTGCGATGGGGGGGGTCAACTAATGAAAAACTGTTTTTT. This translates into CASSLRWGGSTNEKLFF.

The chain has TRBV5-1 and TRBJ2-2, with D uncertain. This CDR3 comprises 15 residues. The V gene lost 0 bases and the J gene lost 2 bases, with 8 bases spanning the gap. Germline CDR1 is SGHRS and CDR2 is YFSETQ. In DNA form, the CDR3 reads TGCGCCAGCAGCTTGGGTCCACAAAACACCGGGGAGCTGTTTTTT. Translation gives CASSLGPQNTGELFF.

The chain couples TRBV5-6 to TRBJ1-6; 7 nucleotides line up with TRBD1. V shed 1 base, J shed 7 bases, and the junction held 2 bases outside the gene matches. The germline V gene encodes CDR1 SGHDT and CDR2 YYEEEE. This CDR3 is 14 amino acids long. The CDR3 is CASSLSGGNSPLHF. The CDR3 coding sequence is TGTGCCAGCAGCTTGTCAGGGGGGAATTCACCCCTCCACTTT.

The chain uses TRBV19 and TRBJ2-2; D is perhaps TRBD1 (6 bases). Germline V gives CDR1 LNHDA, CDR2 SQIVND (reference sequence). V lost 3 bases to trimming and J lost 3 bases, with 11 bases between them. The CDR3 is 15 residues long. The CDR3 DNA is TGTGCCAGTAGTATTCAGGGGTCAGACACCGGGGAGCTGTTTTTT. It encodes CASSIQGSDTGELFF.

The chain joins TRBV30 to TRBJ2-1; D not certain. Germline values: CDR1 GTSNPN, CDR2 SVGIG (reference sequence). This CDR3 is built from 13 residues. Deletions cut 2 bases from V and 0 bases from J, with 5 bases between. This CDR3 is CAWSWSSYNEQFF. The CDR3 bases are TGTGCCTGGAGTTGGTCCTCCTACAATGAGCAGTTCTTC.